The T cell receptor (beta chain) described here comes from a study of cytomegalovirus exposure and HLA in healthy donors (TCRdb year 2017). A note on the overall study: An earlier analysis of several hundred of the donors reported around 280 Gb of sequence data and around 100 million unique TCR beta sequences obtained from approximately 180 million T cells. Roughly 300 gigabases of sequencing data and 70 million to 85 million unique TCR sequences were included in an early release covering around 650 HLA-typed donors. Among the roughly 400 genotyped donors, about 83% belonged to the genetic ancestry cluster associated with self-reported Caucasian donors. The aim of the study was to test whether cataloging public T cell receptors could identify signatures of past pathogen exposure. The study used immunosequencing to profile the T cell repertoires of hundreds of subjects and linked those repertoires to cytomegalovirus serostatus. Besides the first cohort of 666 subjects, a separate validation cohort made up of some 110 different subjects was used. High-throughput TCR immunosequencing, statistical association of individual TCRs with disease status, and machine learning were combined to predict cytomegalovirus infection status. To study patterns of TCR occurrence, a later analysis re-analyzed previously published TCR beta repertoires from 600 to 750 donors and added high-resolution HLA genotyping. Rather than drawing on any new phenotypic data, the later analysis identified candidate immune exposures from TCR beta sequences and the way those sequences occurred across donors. An earlier analysis of 587 of the donors applied high-throughput TCR beta sequencing to assess whether each TCR beta V gene segment acted as functional or pseudogenic. Donor age, sex, ethnicity and CMV serostatus were compiled alongside the repertoire data. Genome-wide SNP genotypes for about 65% of the roughly 670 donors were used in a later genetic analysis, which treated that subset as a discovery cohort. Every repertoire in the discovery cohort had been generated on one and the same sequencing platform. HLA typing included class I and class II loci at four-digit resolution. Typing coverage differed by locus: A, B, C, DRB1 and DQB1 were typed in about 629-640 donors, DQA1 in about 560, DPA1 in 600 to 610, and DPB1 in around 440. A few DR-DQ haplotypes were handled as single units for association and clustering because linkage in the cohort was strong. Among 350 to 400 genotyped donors of the cohort, an average of roughly 240,000 unique TCR beta nucleotide sequences were sequenced per donor, about a sixth of them non-productive.

CDR1 and CDR2 are read off the germline V gene (reference sequence) as DFQATT and SNEGSKA. From its cysteine to its phenylalanine, the CDR3 spans 11 amino acids. Only CDR3 DNA is held: 33 bases, read in frame from base 1. V was cut back by 8 bases and J by 7 bases, leaving a gap of 14 bases between them. Libraries were prepared through the immunoSEQ multiplex PCR assay. For the multiplex PCR, a mixture combining 60 forward primers for TCR Vbeta segments and 13 reverse primers for TCR Jbeta segments was used. The CDR3 region of rearranged TCR beta genes was amplified from genomic DNA by a multiplex PCR assay. On the Illumina HiSeq System, the amplified TCR beta libraries were sequenced as 87-base-pair reads. In the original analysis: In a later analysis, tens of millions of unique TCR beta chains were counted across the roughly 700 repertoires, and some 10 million of these chains were shared by at least two donors. A nearest-neighbor algorithm error-corrected the raw reads and collapsed the reads into unique sequences, merging closely related sequences to remove PCR and sequencing errors. Alignment of CDR3 sequences to IMGT reference sequences was used to assign V, D and J gene segments. For a sequence to be retained, at least a six-nucleotide match to both a V gene segment and a J gene segment was required. Rearrangements were called productive when the CDR3 lacked stop codons and stayed in frame with V and J; all others were non-productive. Following IMGT convention, CDR3 was defined as the stretch from the second conserved V-encoded cysteine to the conserved J-encoded phenylalanine. Sequences without an unambiguous match to a single V gene segment were excluded from the earlier analysis of over 500 of the donors. An earlier analysis of a few hundred of the donors called V segments functional above 56.7% productive rearrangements and segregating when the between-donor standard deviation exceeded 5%. A statistical classification framework was developed to diagnose cytomegalovirus status using the catalog of TCR beta chain sequences. In a later analysis, V and J genes were assigned by comparing TCR nucleotide sequences against IMGT/GENE-DB human TR gene sequences. The TCRdist pipeline was used in a later analysis to assign CDR3 sequences and most-parsimonious VDJ recombination scenarios. A later analysis defined each TCR beta chain by its CDR3 amino acid sequence plus V-gene family, and excluded reads lacking a unique V-gene family. In a later analysis, 450 to 600 highly shared, low-generation-probability nucleotide sequences were removed to address suspected cross-contamination and a sequencing artifact. In a later analysis, a clonal expansion index for each public chain was calculated from normalized within-repertoire ranks of inferred template counts. A later analysis computed generation probabilities with a VDJ recombination model fitted to out-of-frame rearrangements, and checked the results against IGoR. A later analysis scored TCR-TCR, TCR-HLA and TCR-CMV co-occurrence with hypergeometric tests, applying a repertoire-size bias correction to TCR pairs. In a later analysis, false discovery rates were estimated by permuting HLA or CMV assignments 20 times. A later analysis grouped co-occurring TCRs with DBSCAN, adding TCRdist sequence similarity when clustering within HLA-allele-positive subsets. For co-occurrence clustering, repertoires with fewer than 30,000 or more than 120,000 public chains were excluded, along with about five repertoires with anomalous nucleotide sharing. The clones in this table, taken by TCRdb from immuneACCESS, are in-frame only. Not every clone is retained; where verified, under half of the shortfall comes from an unresolved V gene, and the cause of the rest is unknown. V and J calls and clone size are those listed in that table; D and trimming were worked out from the DNA. This sample comprises under 300,000 clones, just under 85% of them detected only once. The leading ten clones occupy 1.5% to 2.5% of the sample.

As concerns this clone: The clone's antigen remains unknown. No qualities accompany the bases; no much larger clone lies one base away.

The cohort was made up of around 720 healthy bone marrow donors. At the time of sampling, every cohort member was nominally healthy, though immune exposures that went unrecorded were likely present. The donor was CMV seropositive and was included in the group of about 290 seropositive cohort members. A peripheral blood sample was collected from each donor, and TCR beta sequencing was performed on peripheral blood mononuclear cells. Genomic DNA was extracted from the blood cell samples with the Qiagen DNeasy Blood Extraction Kit. Here is what the overall study found, with its caveats: In a later analysis, HLA-associated TCR beta chains showed more clonal expansion and lower generation probabilities than non-associated chains that were equally common. A later analysis associated about 17,000 TCR beta sequences with specific HLA alleles at a false discovery rate of 0.05. Immune exposure information for the cohort was limited to CMV serostatus. The classifier was reported to diagnose cytomegalovirus status with high specificity and sensitivity in both the original and validation cohorts. V-gene and J-gene trimming of TCR beta chains was associated with a missense DCLRE1C variant in a later genetic analysis, and the association was replicated in an independent cohort. A further reported finding was that TCR beta sequences accurately predicted the HLA-A and HLA-B alleles for most subjects in the first cohort. Several of the top co-occurrence clusters appeared to be linked to parvovirus B19, influenza, CMV and Epstein-Barr virus, according to a later analysis. In this cohort, only TCR beta chains were sequenced, and detectable features were limited by the absence of alpha or paired-chain data. In vitro tests confirmed that a few of the cytomegalovirus-associated TCR beta chains recognize cytomegalovirus antigens. The study listed 150 to 200 TCR beta chains as associated with cytomegalovirus. A later analysis found that most CMV-associated TCR beta chains appeared HLA-restricted, with HLA associations seemingly driven largely by CMV exposure. Over 15 rarely observed V segments, including chromosome 9 orphons, were excluded from the earlier analysis of a few hundred of the donors because counts were too low. HLA typing was unavailable for some donors at each locus, so association tests used only the typed subset. The presence/absence analyses assumed that sequencing depth was roughly uniform across donors, and that assumption may not be true. The authors suggested that the approach could potentially be extended to other disease states and immunological phenotypes. Some IMGT-functional V segments, including TRBV6-2 and TRBV6-3, could not be told apart with the 87-base-pair reads, so those segments were excluded. A cluster of highly shared sequence variants was judged likely to be a technical artifact of the sequencing pipeline. A later analysis found that TCR association rates varied across HLA loci, with DRB1 alleles showing the most associated TCRs and HLA-C alleles the fewest. In an earlier analysis of over 550 of the donors, most TCR beta V segments were observed in productive rearrangements about 87% or about 30% of the time, broadly matching IMGT annotations. When HLA alleles, especially DR and DQ, strongly co-occurred, TCR associations were difficult to assign to individual alleles. A later genetic analysis reported fewer N-insertions in productive TCRs among donors in an Asian-associated ancestry cluster than the roughly 620-donor mean. Correlated functional status among segregating V segments might reflect linkage disequilibrium, but an unknown experimental factor could not be ruled out. While some public TCRs were present in many individuals, most TCR sequences turned up only very rarely across donors.

Sequenced material: PBMCs. Here the chain combines TRBV20-1 and TRBJ1-1; no D segment can be confidently identified. This receptor was identified in a woman in her 40s in good health and CMV-seropositive. The DNA is as follows: TGCAGTCCACACCTTCATCGTGAAGCTTTCTTT. Its product reads: CSPHLHREAFF.